This T cell receptor beta chain was obtained from a study of response to subunit inactivated influenza vaccine. Findings and caveats of the study: Only a handful of new T cells, the authors suggested, are recruited with each seasonal influenza vaccination.

The CDR3 is 15 amino acids. Trimming took off 4 bases at V and 2 bases at J, with 13 bases between the two ends. Turning to this clonotype: Its antigen is as yet unknown.

TCRdb re-called the RT-PCR reads with MiXCR, one entry per CDR3 protein. The table lists 700,000 to 900,000 distinct CDR3 sequences, 20% to 25% of them singletons. The source is a man aged 45 to 65 who received an inactivated influenza vaccine. Sequenced material: PBMCs from blood, taken around 5 days after vaccination. The rearrangement uses TRBV12-3 or TRBV12-4 and TRBJ2-3; possibly TRBD2 for D (6 bases). CDR3 sequence reads: CASSSFGSDTDTQYF. Here the CDR3 DNA reads TGTGCCAGCAGTTCCTTCGGGAGCGACACAGATACGCAGTATTTT.